The source of this T cell receptor beta chain is a study of cytomegalovirus exposure and HLA in healthy donors. This PCR relied on a set of 60 Vbeta primers and 13 Jbeta primers. Produced via immunoSEQ multiplex PCR; TCRdb's table is partial and in-frame only. This sample has 70,000 or so clones; around 68% occur once, and the top ten carry 9.5% to 12%. This clone was seen only a few times. Germline loops: CDR1 SGHRS, CDR2 YFSETQ. This CDR3 is built from 12 residues. Between the trimmed V and J ends, which lost 3 bases and 6 bases, there was a span of 9 bases. The sample was PBMCs. V usage is TRBV5-1 and J usage is TRBJ1-2; tentative D call: TRBD1 (5 bases). The clonotype originates from a young woman in good health and CMV-seronegative. The CDR3 reads CASSYDRNGYTF. The DNA of the CDR3 is TGCGCCAGCAGCTACGACAGAAATGGCTACACCTTC.